These 27 T cell receptor beta chains came from one sample sequenced in a study of cytomegalovirus exposure and HLA in healthy donors. The data were produced by immunoSEQ multiplex PCR, yet TCRdb's version contains in-frame clones alone and is incomplete. The sample lists over 130,000 clones, more than 85% occurring once. Specimen: PBMCs. The receptor set was obtained from a man between 18 and 35 years old in good health and CMV-seropositive.

In this sample, this clone turned up a few times. The chain recombines TRBV5-4 with TRBJ1-2, with 9 positions matching TRBD1. CDR1 and CDR2 from the germline V gene are SGHNT and YYREEE (reference sequence). J was trimmed by 6 bases and V by 0 bases; bases with no gene match: 3. The CDR3 consists of 14 residues. The CDR3 sequence: CASSLAGQGNGYTF. CDR3 DNA sequence: TGTGCCAGCAGCTTGGCCGGACAGGGGAATGGCTACACCTTC.

In its sample, this clone was seen once. The CDR3, as DNA: TGTGCCAGCAGCCGCAGGGAGGGCACAGATACGCAGTATTTT. Encoded protein: CASSRREGTDTQYF. The rearrangement links TRBV5-6 to TRBJ2-3; weak D call: TRBD2 (6 bases). CDR3 length: 14 amino acids. Germline V gives CDR1 SGHDT, CDR2 YYEEEE. V lost 4 bases to trimming and J lost 1 base, with 10 bases between them.

Written as DNA, the CDR3 is TGCGCCAGCAGCCGGGGAGGACAGGGAGGCCCCGGGGAGCTGTTTTTT. This sequence encodes CASSRGGQGGPGELFF. The chain uses TRBV4-1 and TRBJ2-2, with 8 nucleotides matching TRBD1. There are 16 residues in the CDR3. The germline V gene encodes CDR1 MGHRA and CDR2 YSYEKL. After removal of 4 bases from V and 6 bases from J, the junction contained 10 bases not matched to a gene.

CDR3 nucleotides: TGCGCCAGCAGCTTGTCAGGGGCCTACGAGCAGTACTTC. Amino acid sequence: CASSLSGAYEQYF. V gene TRBV5-1 combines with J gene TRBJ2-7, with D perhaps matching TRBD1 (6 bases). V gave up 1 base and J gave up 2 bases, with 7 bases separating them. CDR3 length: 13 amino acids. The V gene's germline CDR1 is SGHRS and CDR2 YFSETQ.

The chain employs TRBV2 and TRBJ2-3, with D hard to call. Trimming left V 2 bases short and J 7 bases short, with 19 bases between. The CDR3 spans 16 residues. Germline lookup yields CDR1 SNHLY and CDR2 FYNNEI. The DNA for the CDR3 is TGTGCCAGCAGTGAATCCCCTCCCCGGGTGTATTATACGCAGTATTTT. Protein sequence: CASSESPPRVYYTQYF.

The J gene is TRBJ2-3, the V gene TRBV19; D is unresolved. Germline V gene sequence: CDR1 LNHDA, CDR2 SQIVND (reference sequence). This CDR3 region has 11 residues. Deletions cut 8 bases from V and 6 bases from J, with 9 bases between. CDR3 sequence reads: CASQSRDTQYF. CDR3 DNA: TGTGCCAGTCAGTCTAGGGATACGCAGTATTTT.

The chain has TRBV11-1 and TRBJ2-7; D call uncertain. Germline CDR1 reads SGHAT; CDR2 reads FQDESV (reference sequence). The CDR3 is 13 residues long. Deletions cut 1 base from V and 2 bases from J, with 6 bases between. The CDR3 loop is CASSLELTYEQYF. CDR3 nucleotide sequence: TGTGCCAGCAGCTTAGAACTAACCTACGAGCAGTACTTC.

This sequence joins TRBV5-1 and TRBJ2-2; D is perhaps TRBD1 (6 bases). Between the trimmed V and J ends, which lost 1 base and 1 base, there was a span of 8 bases. CDR1 is SGHRS, CDR2 YFSETQ, per germline. The CDR3 sequence is 15 residues long. The CDR3 region has the DNA TGCGCCAGCAGCTTGACCAGGGGGAACACCGGGGAGCTGTTTTTT. Protein sequence: CASSLTRGNTGELFF.

The chain recombines TRBV11-2 with TRBJ2-7; 9 bases are a match to TRBD1. The J segment lost 3 bases and the V segment lost 7 bases, leaving 10 bases of the junction unmatched. CDR3 length: 15 residues. CDR1 is SGHAT and CDR2 is FQNNGV in the germline V gene. This CDR3 is CASTTDRGRFYEQYF. CDR3 DNA sequence: TGTGCCAGCACCACGGACAGGGGAAGGTTCTACGAGCAGTACTTC.

The chain uses TRBV29-1 and TRBJ2-3, with D maybe TRBD1 (6 bases). The V gene lost 7 bases and the J gene lost 4 bases, with 18 bases spanning the gap. Germline CDR1 and CDR2: SQVTM and ANQGSEA. The length of the CDR3 is 14 residues. The CDR3 nucleotides are TGCAGCGCCCTAGGGGGTACGCCCGCAGATACGCAGTATTTT. This codes for CSALGGTPADTQYF.

The chain recombines TRBV5-1 with TRBJ2-5; 8 positions match TRBD2. The trim removed 7 bases at V and 3 bases at J, leaving 5 bases unmatched. CDR1 is SGHRS, CDR2 YFSETQ, per germline. This CDR3 spans 13 amino acids. The CDR3 bases are TGCGCCAGCGGGGCGGGAGGAAAAGAGACCCAGTACTTC. Its protein product is CASGAGGKETQYF.

V usage is TRBV5-6 and J usage is TRBJ2-1; a possible D gene is TRBD2 (5 bases). V dropped 0 bases and J dropped 0 bases, with 10 bases sitting between them. This CDR3 has 16 residues. Germline-derived CDR1 and CDR2 are SGHDT and YYEEEE. This chain's CDR3 is CASSLAGESSYNEQFF. The CDR3, as DNA: TGTGCCAGCAGCTTGGCTGGGGAGAGCTCCTACAATGAGCAGTTCTTC.

CDR3 sequence reads: CASVPGRSGANVLTF. DNA of the CDR3: TGTGCCAGCGTCCCAGGCCGCTCTGGGGCCAACGTCCTGACTTTC. The J gene is TRBJ2-6, the V gene TRBV6-1; D call uncertain. Trimming pared 8 bases from V and 0 bases from J, leaving 11 bases between. The CDR3 covers 15 residues. The germline gives CDR1 MNHNS, CDR2 SASEGT.

The chain is built from TRBV7-9 and TRBJ2-3; TRBD1 aligns across 8 bases. The germline gives CDR1 SEHNR, CDR2 FQNEAQ (reference sequence). Trimming removed 2 bases from V and 6 bases from J; junction bases left unmatched: 7. This CDR3 region has 15 residues. The CDR3 region is CASSLIPQGADTQYF. The CDR3 DNA sequence: TGTGCCAGCAGCTTAATCCCTCAGGGGGCTGATACGCAGTATTTT.

The J gene is TRBJ2-5, the V gene TRBV2; perhaps TRBD1 as D (5 bases). The CDR3 runs 13 residues. Trimming cost V 3 bases and J 5 bases, with 10 bases left between them. CDR1 SNHLY and CDR2 FYNNEI come from the germline V gene. CDR3 DNA sequence: TGTGCCAGCAGTGATATGGGGCAGGAGACCCAGTACTTC. Its translation: CASSDMGQETQYF.

This chain connects TRBV5-1 to TRBJ2-5; tentatively, D is TRBD2 (6 bases). V shed 2 bases and J shed 0 bases, with 8 bases lying between them. The CDR3 loop spans 14 amino acids. Per the germline V gene, CDR1 is SGHRS and CDR2 is YFSETQ. The CDR3 loop is CASSFGGNQETQYF. DNA for the CDR3: TGCGCCAGCAGCTTCGGGGGAAACCAAGAGACCCAGTACTTC.

In its sample, this clone was seen once. The chain uses TRBV5-6 and TRBJ2-3; 10 bases line up with TRBD2. In germline, CDR1 is SGHDT, CDR2 YYEEEE. This CDR3 region has 15 residues. After removal of 4 bases from V and 4 bases from J, the junction contained 6 bases not matched to a gene. This CDR3 is CASSITGTSADTQYF. The DNA of the CDR3 is TGTGCCAGCAGCATTACCGGGACTAGCGCAGATACGCAGTATTTT. The whole variable domain, remainder taken from reference TRBV5-6 and TRBJ2-3, is DAGVTQSPTHLIKTRGQQVTLRCSPKSGHDTVSWYQQALGQGPQFIFQYYEEEERQRGNFPDRFSGHQFPNYSSELNVNALLLGDSALYLCASSITGTSADTQYFGPGTRLTVL.

The CDR3 sequence is CASSKAQWDRSPSVGMNTEAFF. The CDR3, as DNA: TGTGCCAGCAGCAAAGCGCAATGGGACAGGTCCCCCTCGGTAGGGATGAACACTGAAGCTTTCTTT. This sequence joins TRBV21-1 and TRBJ1-1; the D call TRBD1 from the table was never checked on the DNA. TRBV21-1 is described as a pseudogene. The CDR3 is 22 amino acids.

The V call is TRBV7-3, the J call TRBJ1-1; 8 bases fit TRBD1. The CDR3 covers 15 residues. In germline, CDR1 is SGHTA, CDR2 FQGTGA. Unmatched junction bases numbered 8, after V lost 4 bases and J lost 4 bases. CDR3 amino acids: CASSSRGQGTTEAFF. For the CDR3, the DNA is TGTGCCAGCAGCTCCCGCGGACAGGGTACCACTGAAGCTTTCTTT.

This clone occurred once. The gene calls are TRBV15 and TRBJ2-1; 7 bases are shared with TRBD1. From germline, CDR1 is LNHNV and CDR2 YYDKDF (reference sequence). Trimming cost V 5 bases and J 8 bases; bases outside gene matches: 15. This CDR3 comprises 16 residues. Here the CDR3 DNA reads TGTGCCACCAGCGCCCGGACAGGTTCCCTCTGGGATGAGCAGTTCTTC. Amino acid sequence: CATSARTGSLWDEQFF.

The chain has TRBV10-1 and TRBJ2-7; 7 bases align to TRBD1. This CDR3 has 13 residues. Germline V gene sequence: CDR1 WNHNN, CDR2 SYGVQD (reference sequence). Trimming at V came to 6 bases and at J to 0 bases, leaving 2 bases not matched to a gene. The CDR3 DNA reads TGCGCCAGCAGCAGACAGGGCTCCTACGAGCAGTACTTC. Translating gives CASSRQGSYEQYF.

The J gene is TRBJ1-2, the V gene TRBV4-1; D might be TRBD1 (5 bases). Germline assignment: CDR1 MGHRA and CDR2 YSYEKL. The ends were cut back, 5 bases at V and 2 bases at J, with 12 bases in the middle. The CDR3 loop spans 14 amino acids. The CDR3 loop reads CASSTTGVNYGYTF. CDR3 sequence (DNA): TGCGCCAGCAGCACAACAGGAGTCAACTATGGCTACACCTTC.

The V call is TRBV11-3, the J call TRBJ2-2; 7 positions agree with TRBD1. V lost 1 base to trimming and J lost 1 base; unmatched junction nucleotides: 6. Germline lookup yields CDR1 SGHNT and CDR2 YENEEA. CDR3 length equals 17 residues. The CDR3 region is CASSLAPGQQNTGELFF. The CDR3 nucleotides read TGTGCCAGCAGCTTAGCCCCGGGACAGCAGAACACCGGGGAGCTGTTTTTT.

Here the CDR3 reads CASSLAGRGRGGKEAFF. CDR3 DNA: TGTGCCAGCAGCTTAGCGGGTCGAGGCAGGGGCGGTAAGGAAGCTTTCTTT. V and J are TRBV7-8 and TRBJ1-1; possible D gene TRBD1, 6 bases. The V end lost 0 bases, the J end lost 8 bases, and 22 bases lay between the germline ends. Germline-derived CDR1 and CDR2 are SGHVS and FQNEAQ. The CDR3 consists of 17 residues.

The V gene is TRBV5-4, the J gene TRBJ2-3; D ambiguous. The germline V gene encodes CDR1 SGHNT and CDR2 YYREEE (reference sequence). The CDR3 is 17 residues long. Trimming removed 2 bases from V and 2 bases from J, with 18 bases in between. The CDR3, as DNA: TGTGCCAGCAGCTTTTCCCCCCCTCGTACAAACACAGATACGCAGTATTTT. Translating gives CASSFSPPRTNTDTQYF.

This clone was seen only a few times. V is TRBV27 and J is TRBJ2-7; perhaps TRBD2 as D (6 bases). The length of the CDR3 is 15 residues. Germline V gene lookup returns CDR1 MNHEY and CDR2 SMNVEV (reference sequence). V lost 5 bases and J 6 bases, leaving 20 bases between the germline ends. This CDR3 reads CASSPVGVVGGEQYF. The CDR3 coding sequence is TGTGCCAGCAGTCCGGTCGGGGTCGTGGGGGGCGAGCAGTACTTC.

V usage is TRBV11-2 and J usage is TRBJ2-7; TRBD2 matches at 8 bases. Unmatched junction bases numbered 15, after V lost 5 bases and J lost 6 bases. Germline assignment: CDR1 SGHAT and CDR2 FQNNGV. The CDR3 extends over 16 amino acids. CDR3 region: CASSPRGAGVVGEQYF. The CDR3 region has the DNA TGTGCCAGCAGCCCACGGGGAGCGGGGGTGGTTGGCGAGCAGTACTTC.